This T cell receptor beta chain was found in a study of chemoradiotherapy in HPV16-positive cancers. Background on the study: A couple of HPV16-positive patients' cells yielded candidate HPV-specific clones and common motifs.

Notes on the study in general: During treatment, candidate HPV-specific clones and E7-related motifs expanded in tumor. HPV-responsive T-cell expansion during chemoradiotherapy was linked to improved recurrence-free survival in HPV16-positive patients.

The repertoire was sequenced with immunoSEQ multiplex PCR; TCRdb's copy has only in-frame clones and lacks some. Seen here are approximately 12,000 clones, about four fifths observed once, and the top ten hold 1.1%. A word on this clone: What it binds is unknown.

This CDR3 has 13 amino acids. Deletions cut 7 bases from V and 1 base from J, with 12 bases between. From germline, CDR1 is SQVTM and CDR2 ANQGSEA. This TCR derives from a human donor with HPV-associated anogenital cancer. The sample was taken from a patient who underwent chemoradiotherapy. This chain links TRBV29-1 with TRBJ2-3; D remains unclear. CDR3 sequence (DNA): TGCAGCGCAGACTTCGGAGGCACAGATACGCAGTATTTT. The encoded protein is CSADFGGTDTQYF.